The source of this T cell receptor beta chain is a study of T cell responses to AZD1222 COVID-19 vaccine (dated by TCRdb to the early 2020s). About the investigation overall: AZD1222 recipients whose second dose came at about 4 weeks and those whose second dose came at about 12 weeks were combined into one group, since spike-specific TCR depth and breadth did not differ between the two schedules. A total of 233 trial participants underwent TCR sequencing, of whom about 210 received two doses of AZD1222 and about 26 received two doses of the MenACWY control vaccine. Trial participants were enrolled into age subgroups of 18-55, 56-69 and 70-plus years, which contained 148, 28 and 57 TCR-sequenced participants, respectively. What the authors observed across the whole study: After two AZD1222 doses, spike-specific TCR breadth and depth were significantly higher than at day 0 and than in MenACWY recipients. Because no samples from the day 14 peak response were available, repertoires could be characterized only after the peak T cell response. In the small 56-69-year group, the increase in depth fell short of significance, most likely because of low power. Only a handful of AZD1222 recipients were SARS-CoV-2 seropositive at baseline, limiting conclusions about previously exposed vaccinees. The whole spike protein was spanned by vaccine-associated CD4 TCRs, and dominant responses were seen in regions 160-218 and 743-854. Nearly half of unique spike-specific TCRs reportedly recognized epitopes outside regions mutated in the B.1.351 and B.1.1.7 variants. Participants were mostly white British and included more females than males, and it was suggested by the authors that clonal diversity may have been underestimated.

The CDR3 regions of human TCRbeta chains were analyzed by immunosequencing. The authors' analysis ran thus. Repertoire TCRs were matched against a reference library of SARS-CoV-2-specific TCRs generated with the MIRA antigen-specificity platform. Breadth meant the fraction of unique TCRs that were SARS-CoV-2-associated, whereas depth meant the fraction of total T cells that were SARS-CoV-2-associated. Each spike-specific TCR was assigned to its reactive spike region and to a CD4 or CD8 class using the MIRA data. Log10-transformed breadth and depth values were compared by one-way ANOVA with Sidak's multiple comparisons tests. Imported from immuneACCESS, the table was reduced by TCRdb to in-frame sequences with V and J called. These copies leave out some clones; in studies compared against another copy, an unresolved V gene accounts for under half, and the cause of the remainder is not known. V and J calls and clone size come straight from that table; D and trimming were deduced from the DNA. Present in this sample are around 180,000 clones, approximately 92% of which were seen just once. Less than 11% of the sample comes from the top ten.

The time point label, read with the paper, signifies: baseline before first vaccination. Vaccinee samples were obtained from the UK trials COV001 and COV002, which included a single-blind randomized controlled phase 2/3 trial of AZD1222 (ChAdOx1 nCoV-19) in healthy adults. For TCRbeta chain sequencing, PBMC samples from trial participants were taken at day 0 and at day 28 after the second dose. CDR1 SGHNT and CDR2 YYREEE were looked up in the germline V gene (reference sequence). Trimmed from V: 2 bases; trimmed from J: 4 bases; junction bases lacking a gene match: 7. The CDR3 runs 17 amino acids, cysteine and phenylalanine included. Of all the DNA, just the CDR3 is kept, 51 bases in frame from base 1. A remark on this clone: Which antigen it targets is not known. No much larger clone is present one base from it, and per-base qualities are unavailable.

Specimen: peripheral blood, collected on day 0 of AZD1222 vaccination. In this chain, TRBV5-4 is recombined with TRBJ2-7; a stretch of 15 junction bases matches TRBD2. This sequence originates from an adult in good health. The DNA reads TGTGCCAGCAGCTTTAGTGGGACTAGCGGGAGGAAGTACGAGCAGTACTTC. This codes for CASSFSGTSGRKYEQYF.